This T cell receptor beta chain is from a study of cytomegalovirus exposure and HLA in healthy donors. Notes on the study in general: Relative to the roughly 700-donor mean, N-insertions were reportedly fewer in an Asian-associated ancestry cluster in a later analysis.

Concerning this clone: No antigen is known for it.

Donors were nominally healthy when sampled, though unrecorded immune exposures were likely. This CDR3 is built from 16 residues. Looked up from germline, CDR1 is SNHLY and CDR2 is FYNNEI. Trimming removed 2 bases from V and 2 bases from J, with 13 bases in between. Primers included in the PCR were 60 Vbeta and 13 Jbeta primers. Produced via immunoSEQ multiplex PCR; TCRdb's table is partial and in-frame only. This table holds roughly 95,000 clones, roughly 82% found once. This clonotype originated in a man aged 25 to 40 in good health and CMV-seropositive. The chain has TRBV2 and TRBJ1-5, with D hard to call. Material: PBMCs. The CDR3, as DNA: TGTGCCAGCAGTGAACATCGGGGTATAGGCAATCAGCCCCAGCATTTT. Translating gives CASSEHRGIGNQPQHF.